These 32 T cell receptor beta chains were all obtained from the same sample, sequenced in a study of T cell responses to AZD1222 COVID-19 vaccine. Clones were read by immunoSEQ multiplex PCR, and TCRdb kept only the in-frame ones, dropping some. Among tens of thousands of clones, roughly 80% were seen once, and the ten largest hold roughly 6.6%. The sequences come from peripheral blood, collected on day 0 of AZD1222 vaccination. Every receptor here comes from an adult in good health.

V gene TRBV6-2 or TRBV6-3 combines with J gene TRBJ2-1; perhaps TRBD1 as D (6 bases). The ends were cut back, 6 bases at V and 6 bases at J, with 27 bases in the middle. The CDR3 is 18 amino acids. The V gene's germline CDR1 is MNHEY and CDR2 SVGEGT. The CDR3 DNA sequence: TGTGCCAGCAGCTCCCGTGTGGTTTTTCTCGGACAGAGCAATGAGCAGTTCTTC. Amino acids: CASSSRVVFLGQSNEQFF.

V and J are TRBV2 and TRBJ2-1; D is uncertain. V lost 5 bases and J 4 bases, leaving 9 bases between the germline ends. From germline, CDR1 is SNHLY and CDR2 FYNNEI. CDR3 length: 13 amino acids. The CDR3 loop is CASSLDRYNEQFF. In DNA form, the CDR3 reads TGTGCCAGCAGTCTGGACCGATACAATGAGCAGTTCTTC.

The chain combines TRBV15 with TRBJ2-7, with 12 bases aligning to TRBD2. Trimming removed 0 bases from V and 5 bases from J; junction bases left unmatched: 14. CDR3 length: 19 residues. Germline V lookup: CDR1 LNHNV, CDR2 YYDKDF (reference sequence). The CDR3, as DNA: TGTGCCACCAGCAGAGAGTCTAGCGGGAGGGTTGGCGTGAGGGACGAGCAGTACTTC. As protein: CATSRESSGRVGVRDEQYF.

The sample holds a few counts of this clone. The chain is built from TRBV6-2 or TRBV6-3 and TRBJ1-2; tentative D call: TRBD1 (5 bases). Germline-derived CDR1 and CDR2 are MNHEY and SVGEGT. Trimming took 6 bases from V and 1 from J, leaving 24 bases between them. This CDR3 has 18 amino acids. CDR3 bases: TGTGCCAGCAGCTCCACGTCCCCCGAGGGACTTCTTAACTATGGCTACACCTTC. Translating it yields CASSSTSPEGLLNYGYTF.

The chain employs TRBV6-1 and TRBJ1-5; D is possibly TRBD1 (6 bases). Trimming cost V 2 bases and J 5 bases, with 16 bases left between them. CDR1 and CDR2 from the germline V gene are MNHNS and SASEGT. There are 16 residues in the CDR3. The CDR3: CASSERARGDDQPQHF. The DNA of the CDR3 is TGTGCCAGCAGTGAAAGAGCTAGGGGGGACGATCAGCCCCAGCATTTT.

The CDR3 nucleotides read TGTGCCAGCAGCGGGACGGTGAATTCACCCCTCCACTTT. Protein sequence: CASSGTVNSPLHF. The gene calls are TRBV6-5 and TRBJ1-6; D is perhaps TRBD1 (5 bases). The germline V gene encodes CDR1 MNHEY and CDR2 SVGAGI. Trimming removed 6 bases at V and 7 bases at J, with 10 bases between. The CDR3 totals 13 residues.

V and J are TRBV5-4 and TRBJ2-7; 11 nucleotides line up with TRBD2. V lost 3 bases and J lost 2; bases outside the gene matches: 4. The CDR3 contains 15 residues. The V gene's germline CDR1 is SGHNT and CDR2 YYREEE (reference sequence). The CDR3 DNA reads as TGTGCCAGCAGCTACCTAGCGGGAGGCACCTACGAGCAGTACTTC. This encodes CASSYLAGGTYEQYF.

J is TRBJ2-7 and V is TRBV18; D is possibly TRBD1 (5 bases). V was cut by 4 bases and J by 0 bases, with 16 bases left in between. Germline V gene data show CDR1 as KGHSH and CDR2 as LQKENI. The CDR3 extends over 16 amino acids. CDR3 sequence (DNA): TGTGCCAGCTCACACCTACCTCAGGGTAGCTCCTACGAGCAGTACTTC. Translation: CASSHLPQGSSYEQYF.

In this sample, this clone turned up once. The chain is built from TRBV14 and TRBJ1-1; D remains ambiguous. Germline lookup yields CDR1 SGHDN and CDR2 FVKESK. V was cut by 3 bases and J by 6 bases, with 17 bases left in between. This CDR3 contains 15 residues. In nucleotides, the CDR3 is TGTGCCAGCAGCCACGAATCCACCCACTCGTCTGAAGCTTTCTTT. Protein product: CASSHESTHSSEAFF.

About this clone: Other DNA sequences of this sample code for an identical CDR3. The CDR3 spells CASRGTGLETQYF. DNA for the CDR3: TGTGCCAGTAGGGGGACAGGGTTAGAGACCCAGTACTTC. The V gene is TRBV19, the J gene TRBJ2-5; TRBD1 agrees at 9 bases. CDR1 LNHDA and CDR2 SQIVND come from the germline V gene (reference sequence). Germline trimming cut 6 bases from V and 4 bases from J; bases unmatched to any gene: 3. The CDR3 loop spans 13 amino acids.

J is TRBJ1-5 and V is TRBV2; D is undetermined. The CDR3 has 12 amino acids. V was clipped by 4 bases and J by 6 bases, with 7 bases between them. CDR1 and CDR2 (germline): SNHLY, FYNNEI. The CDR3 region is CASSGEGQPQHF. Here the CDR3 DNA reads TGTGCCAGCAGTGGGGAGGGTCAGCCCCAGCATTTT.

The J gene is TRBJ2-1, the V gene TRBV20-1, with D uncertain. Trimming cost V 3 bases and J 5 bases, with 5 bases left between them. This CDR3 spans 11 amino acids. From germline, CDR1 is DFQATT and CDR2 SNEGSKA (reference sequence). In DNA, the CDR3 is TGCAGTGCTAGCTGGAACAATGAGCAGTTCTTC. Its protein product is CSASWNNEQFF.

The CDR3 DNA sequence: TGTGCCAGTAGTATTAGTCGGACATTCCTCAATGAAAAACTGTTTTTT. This gives the protein CASSISRTFLNEKLFF. This chain uses TRBV19 with TRBJ1-4; perhaps TRBD1 as D (5 bases). The length of the CDR3 is 16 residues. Germline V lookup: CDR1 LNHDA, CDR2 SQIVND (reference sequence). V was trimmed by 3 bases and J by 5 bases, leaving 16 bases between them.

The rearrangement links TRBV12-3 or TRBV12-4 to TRBJ1-2, with D unclear. The CDR3 totals 11 residues. Trimming pared 5 bases from V and 0 bases from J, leaving 1 base between. The CDR3 protein is CASSTNYGYTF. CDR3 bases: TGTGCCAGCAGTACTAACTATGGCTACACCTTC.

The V gene is TRBV6-2 or TRBV6-3, the J gene TRBJ1-6; D remains ambiguous. Germline V CDR1 and CDR2: MNHEY, SVGEGT. The CDR3 extends over 14 amino acids. V was pared by 5 bases and J by 7 bases, with 12 bases between. The CDR3: CASSRDGYNSPLHF. In DNA form, the CDR3 reads TGTGCCAGCAGTCGCGACGGATACAATTCACCCCTCCACTTT.

V usage is TRBV5-5 and J usage is TRBJ2-7; tentatively, D is TRBD1 (6 bases). V lost 6 bases and J 5 bases, leaving 18 bases between the germline ends. The CDR3 is 14 residues long. Germline values: CDR1 SGHKS, CDR2 YYEKEE (reference sequence). CDR3 in amino acids: CASTTPGHVHEQYF. CDR3 nucleotides: TGTGCCAGCACCACTCCGGGACATGTCCACGAGCAGTACTTC.

In its sample, this clone was seen a few times. The rearrangement uses TRBV28 and TRBJ2-5, with D maybe TRBD1 (6 bases). The V gene's germline CDR1 is MDHEN and CDR2 SYDVKM. The CDR3 runs 13 residues. V dropped 4 bases and J dropped 2 bases, with 8 bases sitting between them. CDR3 in DNA: TGTGCCAGCAGTTCAGGGGTTCAAGAGACCCAGTACTTC. Its protein is CASSSGVQETQYF.

Written as DNA, the CDR3 is TGTGCCAGCAGTTTACAGGGGGTCGGTGGAAACACCATATATTTT. This translates into CASSLQGVGGNTIYF. The chain carries TRBV6-6 and TRBJ1-3; 8 bases are a match to TRBD1. The CDR3 sequence is 15 residues long. CDR1 is MNHNY, CDR2 SVGAGI, per germline (reference sequence). V was clipped by 4 bases and J by 3 bases; unmatched bases: 5.

This clone was observed a handful of times. The chain has TRBV27 and TRBJ1-1; tentative D call: TRBD1 (5 bases). Germline V lookup: CDR1 MNHEY, CDR2 SMNVEV (reference sequence). The CDR3 covers 15 residues. V dropped 5 bases and J dropped 0 bases, with 13 bases sitting between them. The DNA of the CDR3 is TGTGCCAGCAGTCCATTCAGGGAGGTGAACACTGAAGCTTTCTTT. Its protein product is CASSPFREVNTEAFF.

J is TRBJ1-1 and V is TRBV18; D gene ambiguous. This CDR3 has 13 residues. V gave up 3 bases and J gave up 0 bases, with 5 bases separating them. The germline gives CDR1 KGHSH, CDR2 LQKENI. This CDR3 reads CASSPPMNTEAFF. The DNA for the CDR3 is TGTGCCAGCTCACCTCCAATGAACACTGAAGCTTTCTTT.

The CDR3 DNA sequence: TGTGCCATCAGCGCCCAGGGGAATAATTCACCCCTCCACTTT. As protein: CAISAQGNNSPLHF. The chain combines TRBV10-3 with TRBJ1-6; maybe TRBD1 (6 bases). The CDR3 consists of 14 residues. CDR1 and CDR2 (germline): ENHRY, SYGVKD. The germline V and J ends were trimmed by 6 bases and 5 bases, with 11 bases remaining between them.

This clone turned up a few times. DNA of the CDR3: TGCGCCAGCAGGACGGGGGGCAACACCGGGGAGCTGTTTTTT. This sequence encodes CASRTGGNTGELFF. The chain employs TRBV5-1 and TRBJ2-2; possibly TRBD2 for D (7 bases). CDR3 length equals 14 residues. The germline V gene has CDR1 SGHRS and CDR2 YFSETQ. V lost 5 bases and J 2 bases, leaving 10 bases between the germline ends.

The chain joins TRBV5-1 to TRBJ1-2, with D unresolved. V dropped 7 bases and J dropped 3 bases, with 16 bases sitting between them. CDR3 length: 14 amino acids. Germline CDR1 SGHRS, CDR2 YFSETQ. CDR3 residues: CASSLTQSYYGYTF. The CDR3 coding sequence is TGCGCCAGCTCACTAACGCAGAGCTACTATGGCTACACCTTC.

For the CDR3, the DNA is TGTGCCAGCAGCTGGGAAGGAGACTATGGCTACACCTTC. Translated, it gives CASSWEGDYGYTF. The chain combines TRBV7-2 with TRBJ1-2; D remains ambiguous. With 4 bases removed from V and 3 bases from J, the gap between germline ends came to 9 bases. From germline, CDR1 is SGHTA and CDR2 FQGNSA. The CDR3 runs 13 residues.

This clone has a single count. CDR3 DNA: TGTGCCAGCAGTTTACGGGAGACCCAGTACTTC. This codes for CASSLRETQYF. The chain employs TRBV28 and TRBJ2-5; D unclear. The CDR3 is 11 residues long. Germline CDR1 is MDHEN and CDR2 is SYDVKM. V gave up 2 bases and J gave up 5 bases, with 3 bases separating them.

This chain links TRBV6-4 with TRBJ1-5, with D uncertain. The ends were cut back, 5 bases at V and 7 bases at J, with 12 bases in the middle. CDR1 is MRHNA and CDR2 is SNTAGT in the germline V gene. The length of the CDR3 is 13 residues. This CDR3 is CASSSQMGQPQHF. The CDR3 region has the DNA TGTGCCAGCAGTAGCCAGATGGGGCAGCCCCAGCATTTT.

This clone was seen a handful of times. The chain carries TRBV7-9 and TRBJ2-5, with unresolved D. This CDR3 has 14 amino acids. V lost 0 bases and J lost 0, with 5 bases in between. Looked up from germline, CDR1 is SEHNR and CDR2 is FQNEAQ (reference sequence). The CDR3, as DNA: TGTGCCAGCAGCTTAGCCAGACACCAAGAGACCCAGTACTTC. This encodes CASSLARHQETQYF.

The V and J genes are TRBV6-5 and TRBJ1-5, with D possibly matching TRBD1 (6 bases). Germline V lookup: CDR1 MNHEY, CDR2 SVGAGI. The CDR3 contains 15 residues. Between the trimmed V and J ends, which lost 6 bases and 2 bases, there was a span of 14 bases. CDR3 sequence: CASSPDRMGNQPQHF. The CDR3 region has the DNA TGTGCCAGCAGCCCCGACAGGATGGGCAATCAGCCCCAGCATTTT.

This clone was observed a single time. The genes are TRBV5-1 and TRBJ2-7; 7 bases map to TRBD1. Unmatched junction bases numbered 15, after V lost 4 bases and J lost 5 bases. There are 16 residues in the CDR3. Germline V gives CDR1 SGHRS, CDR2 YFSETQ. CDR3 DNA: TGCGCCAGCAGCCTAGAGACAGGGTTGGCTTTCCACGAGCAGTACTTC. Protein: CASSLETGLAFHEQYF.

The rearrangement joins TRBV19 to TRBJ2-5; tentative D call: TRBD1 (6 bases). The germline V gene encodes CDR1 LNHDA and CDR2 SQIVND (reference sequence). V lost 6 bases and J 2 bases, leaving 10 bases between the germline ends. The CDR3 extends over 13 amino acids. In nucleotides, the CDR3 is TGTGCCAGTAGCGGACAGACACAAGAGACCCAGTACTTC. It encodes CASSGQTQETQYF.

In its sample, this clone was seen a few times. This chain uses TRBV6-5 with TRBJ2-7; D is unclear. The germline V gene has CDR1 MNHEY and CDR2 SVGAGI. V dropped 0 bases and J dropped 2 bases, with 11 bases sitting between them. The CDR3 spans 15 residues. The CDR3 region has the DNA TGTGCCAGCAGTTACTCACGCTACACTACCTACGAGCAGTACGTC. Its translation: CASSYSRYTTYEQYV.

The CDR3 sequence: CASIRTSGRYEQYF. The CDR3, as DNA: TGTGCCAGCATACGGACTAGCGGGCGGTACGAGCAGTACTTC. The chain links TRBV6-6 to TRBJ2-7, with TRBD2 matching over 11 bases. This CDR3 has 14 residues. J lost 4 bases, V lost 7 bases, and 6 bases had no gene match. Germline CDR1 is MNHNY and CDR2 is SVGAGI (reference sequence).